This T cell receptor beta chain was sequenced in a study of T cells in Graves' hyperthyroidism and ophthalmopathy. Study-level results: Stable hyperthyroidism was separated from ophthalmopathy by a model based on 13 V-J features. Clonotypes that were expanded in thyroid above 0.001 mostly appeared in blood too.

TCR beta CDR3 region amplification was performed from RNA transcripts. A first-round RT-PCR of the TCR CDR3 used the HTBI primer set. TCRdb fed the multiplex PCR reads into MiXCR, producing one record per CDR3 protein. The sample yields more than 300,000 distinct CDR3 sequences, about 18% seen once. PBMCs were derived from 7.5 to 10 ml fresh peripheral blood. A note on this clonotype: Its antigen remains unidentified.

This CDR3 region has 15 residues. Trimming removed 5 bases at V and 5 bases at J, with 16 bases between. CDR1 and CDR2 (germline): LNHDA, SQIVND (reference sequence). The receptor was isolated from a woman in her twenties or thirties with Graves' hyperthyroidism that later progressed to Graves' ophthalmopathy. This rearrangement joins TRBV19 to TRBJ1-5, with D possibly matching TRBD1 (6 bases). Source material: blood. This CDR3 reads CASSRTGYEYQPQHF. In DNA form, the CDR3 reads TGTGCCAGTAGTCGTACAGGGTATGAGTATCAGCCCCAGCATTTT.